This T cell receptor (beta chain) originates from a study of blood T cell repertoires in COVID-19. Background on the study: Italy, Spain and the United States were the sources of the convalescent and acute COVID-19 samples. PBMCs, B-cell-depleted T cells, or T cells were the source of the cDNA or gDNA that made up the material.

V was pared by 4 bases and J by 4 bases, with 9 bases of the junction left unmatched. The CDR3 contains 17 residues. Germline CDR1 is GTSNPN and CDR2 is SVGIG (reference sequence). Original processing notes: Reference gene primer amplification gave nucleated cell count estimates. Data came from immunoSEQ multiplex PCR; TCRdb stores just in-frame clones and leaves some out. That table supplies the V and J calls and clone size; D and trimming were determined from the DNA. This sample has tens of thousands of clones; 88% occur once, and the top ten carry roughly 1.2%. The chain combines TRBV30 with TRBJ2-1; 14 bases agree with TRBD2. Material for sequencing was peripheral blood. This receptor was taken from a woman aged 55-70 years with acute or convalescent COVID-19. The CDR3 loop reads CAWKGLAGAHAYNEQFF. As DNA, the CDR3 is TGTGCCTGGAAGGGACTAGCGGGAGCCCACGCTTACAATGAGCAGTTCTTC.